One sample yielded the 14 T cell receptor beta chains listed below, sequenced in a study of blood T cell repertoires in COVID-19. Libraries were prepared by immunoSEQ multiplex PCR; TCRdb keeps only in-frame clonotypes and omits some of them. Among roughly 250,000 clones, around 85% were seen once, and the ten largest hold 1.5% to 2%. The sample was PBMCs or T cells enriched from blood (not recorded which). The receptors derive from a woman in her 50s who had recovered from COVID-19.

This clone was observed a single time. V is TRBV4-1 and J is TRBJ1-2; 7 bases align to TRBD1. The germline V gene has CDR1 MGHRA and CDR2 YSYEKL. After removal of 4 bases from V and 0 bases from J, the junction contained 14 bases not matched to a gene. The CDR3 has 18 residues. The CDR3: CASSPQRKDGTANYGYTF. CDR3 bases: TGCGCCAGCAGCCCCCAAAGAAAGGATGGGACAGCTAACTATGGCTACACCTTC.

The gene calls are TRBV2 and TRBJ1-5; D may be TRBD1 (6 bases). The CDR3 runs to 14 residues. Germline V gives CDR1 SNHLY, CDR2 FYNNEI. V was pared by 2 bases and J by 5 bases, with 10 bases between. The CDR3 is CASSEQGNDQPQHF. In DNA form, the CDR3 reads TGTGCCAGCAGTGAACAGGGGAACGATCAGCCCCAGCATTTT.

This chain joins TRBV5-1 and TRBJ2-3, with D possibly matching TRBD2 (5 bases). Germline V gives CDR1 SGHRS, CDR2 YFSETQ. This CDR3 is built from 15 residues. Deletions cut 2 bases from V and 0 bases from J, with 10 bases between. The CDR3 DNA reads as TGCGCCAGCAGCTTCGGAGCGGCTAGCACAGATACGCAGTATTTT. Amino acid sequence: CASSFGAASTDTQYF.

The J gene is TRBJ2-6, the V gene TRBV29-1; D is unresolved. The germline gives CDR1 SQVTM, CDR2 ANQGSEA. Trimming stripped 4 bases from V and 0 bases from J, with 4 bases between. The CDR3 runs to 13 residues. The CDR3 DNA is TGCAGCGTTGGACTCTCTGGGGCCAACGTCCTGACTTTC. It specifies CSVGLSGANVLTF.

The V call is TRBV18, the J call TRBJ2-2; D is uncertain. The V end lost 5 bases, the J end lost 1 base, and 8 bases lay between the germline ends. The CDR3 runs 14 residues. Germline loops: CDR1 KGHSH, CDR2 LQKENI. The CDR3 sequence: CASSLQLNTGELFF. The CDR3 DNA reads TGTGCCAGCTCATTACAGCTGAACACCGGGGAGCTGTTTTTT.

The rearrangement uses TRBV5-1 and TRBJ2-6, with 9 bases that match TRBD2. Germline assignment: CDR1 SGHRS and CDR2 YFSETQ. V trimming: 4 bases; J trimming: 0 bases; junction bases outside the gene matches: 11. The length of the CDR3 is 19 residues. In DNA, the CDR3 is TGCGCCAGCAGCCGATCCTTAGCGGGAGTACTCTCTGGGGCCAACGTCCTGACTTTC. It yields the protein CASSRSLAGVLSGANVLTF. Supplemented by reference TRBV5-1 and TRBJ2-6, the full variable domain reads KAGVTQTPRYLIKTRGQQVTLSCSPISGHRSVSWYQQTPGQGLQFLFEYFSETQRNKGNFPGRFSGRQFSNSRSEMNVSTLELGDSALYLCASSRSLAGVLSGANVLTFGAGSRLTVL.

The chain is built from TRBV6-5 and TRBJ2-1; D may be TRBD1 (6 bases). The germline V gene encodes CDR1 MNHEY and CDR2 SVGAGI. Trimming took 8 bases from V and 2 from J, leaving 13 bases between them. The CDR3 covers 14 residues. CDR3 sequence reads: CASGNRVTYNEQFF. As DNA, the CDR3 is TGTGCCAGCGGAAACAGGGTCACCTACAATGAGCAGTTCTTC.

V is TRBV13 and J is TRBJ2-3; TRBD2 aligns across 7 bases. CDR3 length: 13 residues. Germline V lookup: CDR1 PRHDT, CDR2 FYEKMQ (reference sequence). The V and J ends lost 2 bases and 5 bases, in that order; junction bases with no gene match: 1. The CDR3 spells CASSLKRGDTQYF. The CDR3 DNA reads TGTGCCAGCAGCTTAAAGCGGGGAGATACGCAGTATTTT.

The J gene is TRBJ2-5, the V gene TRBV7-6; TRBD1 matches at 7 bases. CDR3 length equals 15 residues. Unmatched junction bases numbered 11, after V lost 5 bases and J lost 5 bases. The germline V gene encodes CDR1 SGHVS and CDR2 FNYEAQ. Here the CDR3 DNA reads TGTGCCAGCAGCCATACGATGACAGGGATGGAGACCCAGTACTTC. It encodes CASSHTMTGMETQYF.

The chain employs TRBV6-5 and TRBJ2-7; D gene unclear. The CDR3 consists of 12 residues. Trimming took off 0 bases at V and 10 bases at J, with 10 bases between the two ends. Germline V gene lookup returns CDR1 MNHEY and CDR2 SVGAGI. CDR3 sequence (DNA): TGTGCCAGCAGTTACTCGGTCGGTCCTCAGTACTTC. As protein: CASSYSVGPQYF.

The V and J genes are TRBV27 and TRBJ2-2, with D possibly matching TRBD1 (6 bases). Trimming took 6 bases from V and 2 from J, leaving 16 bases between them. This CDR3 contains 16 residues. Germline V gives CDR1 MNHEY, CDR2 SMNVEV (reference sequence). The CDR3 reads CASRQNRATNTGELFF. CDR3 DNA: TGTGCCAGCAGACAAAACAGGGCCACAAACACCGGGGAGCTGTTTTTT.

The DNA for the CDR3 is TGTGCCAGCAGCTTTAGACAGGGAAACACTGAAGCTTTCTTT. It is translated as CASSFRQGNTEAFF. This chain joins TRBV27 and TRBJ1-1; TRBD1 agrees at 7 bases. The ends lost 6 bases at V and 2 bases at J; junction bases unmatched: 6. The CDR3 totals 14 residues. In germline, CDR1 is MNHEY, CDR2 SMNVEV (reference sequence).

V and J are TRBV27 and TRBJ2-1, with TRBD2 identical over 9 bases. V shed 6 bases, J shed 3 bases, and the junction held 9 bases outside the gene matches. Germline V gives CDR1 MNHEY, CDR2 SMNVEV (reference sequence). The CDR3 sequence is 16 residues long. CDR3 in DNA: TGTGCCAGCAGCCTGATAGCGGGAGTAGTCTACAATGAGCAGTTCTTC. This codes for CASSLIAGVVYNEQFF.

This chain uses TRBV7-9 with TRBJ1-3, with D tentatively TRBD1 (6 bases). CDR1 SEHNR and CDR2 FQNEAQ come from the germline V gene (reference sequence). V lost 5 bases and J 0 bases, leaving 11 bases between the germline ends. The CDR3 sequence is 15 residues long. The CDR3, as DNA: TGTGCCAGCAGCCCCACAGGGTTCTCTGGAAACACCATATATTTT. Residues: CASSPTGFSGNTIYF.